This T cell receptor beta chain was obtained from a study of siplizumab effects on memory and regulatory T cells. A 37°C coculture lasting roughly six days was applied to the mixed lymphocyte reaction cells. This clone was seen only a few times. Antigen unknown. TCRdb's table, derived via immunoSEQ multiplex PCR, lists solely in-frame clones and lacks some. The data show about 15,000 clones, almost 50% seen once. With V trimmed by 1 base and J by 7 bases, 9 bases remained unmatched. Germline CDR1 is SGHTA and CDR2 is FQGNSA. The CDR3 sequence is 17 residues long. Specimen: CFSE-low (dividing) CD4+ T cells sorted from an allogeneic mixed lymphocyte reaction. The gene calls are TRBV7-2 and TRBJ2-1; 11 bases are a match to TRBD2. This receptor was obtained from a human donor in good health; the cells came from an allogeneic mixed lymphocyte reaction. The CDR3, as DNA: TGTGCCAGCAGCTTAGATGCTAGCGGGAGGCCGGGGAATGAGCAGTTCTTC. This sequence encodes CASSLDASGRPGNEQFF.